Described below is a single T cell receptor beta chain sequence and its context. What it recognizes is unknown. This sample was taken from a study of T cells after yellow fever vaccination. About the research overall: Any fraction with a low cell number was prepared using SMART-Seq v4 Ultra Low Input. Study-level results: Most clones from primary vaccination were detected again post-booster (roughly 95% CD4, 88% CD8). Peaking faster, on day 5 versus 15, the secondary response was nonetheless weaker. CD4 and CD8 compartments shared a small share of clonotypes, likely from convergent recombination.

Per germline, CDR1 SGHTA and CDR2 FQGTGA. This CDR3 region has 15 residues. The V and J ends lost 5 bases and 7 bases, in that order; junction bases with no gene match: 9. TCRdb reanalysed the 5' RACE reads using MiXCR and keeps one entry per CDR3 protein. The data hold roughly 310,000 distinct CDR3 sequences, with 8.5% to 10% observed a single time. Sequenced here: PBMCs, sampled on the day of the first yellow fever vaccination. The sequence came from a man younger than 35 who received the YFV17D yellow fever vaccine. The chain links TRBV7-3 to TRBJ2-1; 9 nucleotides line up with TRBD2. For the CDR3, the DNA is TGTGCCAGCAGCCGGGGACTAGCCGCGGGAAATGAGCAGTTCTTC. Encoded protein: CASSRGLAAGNEQFF.